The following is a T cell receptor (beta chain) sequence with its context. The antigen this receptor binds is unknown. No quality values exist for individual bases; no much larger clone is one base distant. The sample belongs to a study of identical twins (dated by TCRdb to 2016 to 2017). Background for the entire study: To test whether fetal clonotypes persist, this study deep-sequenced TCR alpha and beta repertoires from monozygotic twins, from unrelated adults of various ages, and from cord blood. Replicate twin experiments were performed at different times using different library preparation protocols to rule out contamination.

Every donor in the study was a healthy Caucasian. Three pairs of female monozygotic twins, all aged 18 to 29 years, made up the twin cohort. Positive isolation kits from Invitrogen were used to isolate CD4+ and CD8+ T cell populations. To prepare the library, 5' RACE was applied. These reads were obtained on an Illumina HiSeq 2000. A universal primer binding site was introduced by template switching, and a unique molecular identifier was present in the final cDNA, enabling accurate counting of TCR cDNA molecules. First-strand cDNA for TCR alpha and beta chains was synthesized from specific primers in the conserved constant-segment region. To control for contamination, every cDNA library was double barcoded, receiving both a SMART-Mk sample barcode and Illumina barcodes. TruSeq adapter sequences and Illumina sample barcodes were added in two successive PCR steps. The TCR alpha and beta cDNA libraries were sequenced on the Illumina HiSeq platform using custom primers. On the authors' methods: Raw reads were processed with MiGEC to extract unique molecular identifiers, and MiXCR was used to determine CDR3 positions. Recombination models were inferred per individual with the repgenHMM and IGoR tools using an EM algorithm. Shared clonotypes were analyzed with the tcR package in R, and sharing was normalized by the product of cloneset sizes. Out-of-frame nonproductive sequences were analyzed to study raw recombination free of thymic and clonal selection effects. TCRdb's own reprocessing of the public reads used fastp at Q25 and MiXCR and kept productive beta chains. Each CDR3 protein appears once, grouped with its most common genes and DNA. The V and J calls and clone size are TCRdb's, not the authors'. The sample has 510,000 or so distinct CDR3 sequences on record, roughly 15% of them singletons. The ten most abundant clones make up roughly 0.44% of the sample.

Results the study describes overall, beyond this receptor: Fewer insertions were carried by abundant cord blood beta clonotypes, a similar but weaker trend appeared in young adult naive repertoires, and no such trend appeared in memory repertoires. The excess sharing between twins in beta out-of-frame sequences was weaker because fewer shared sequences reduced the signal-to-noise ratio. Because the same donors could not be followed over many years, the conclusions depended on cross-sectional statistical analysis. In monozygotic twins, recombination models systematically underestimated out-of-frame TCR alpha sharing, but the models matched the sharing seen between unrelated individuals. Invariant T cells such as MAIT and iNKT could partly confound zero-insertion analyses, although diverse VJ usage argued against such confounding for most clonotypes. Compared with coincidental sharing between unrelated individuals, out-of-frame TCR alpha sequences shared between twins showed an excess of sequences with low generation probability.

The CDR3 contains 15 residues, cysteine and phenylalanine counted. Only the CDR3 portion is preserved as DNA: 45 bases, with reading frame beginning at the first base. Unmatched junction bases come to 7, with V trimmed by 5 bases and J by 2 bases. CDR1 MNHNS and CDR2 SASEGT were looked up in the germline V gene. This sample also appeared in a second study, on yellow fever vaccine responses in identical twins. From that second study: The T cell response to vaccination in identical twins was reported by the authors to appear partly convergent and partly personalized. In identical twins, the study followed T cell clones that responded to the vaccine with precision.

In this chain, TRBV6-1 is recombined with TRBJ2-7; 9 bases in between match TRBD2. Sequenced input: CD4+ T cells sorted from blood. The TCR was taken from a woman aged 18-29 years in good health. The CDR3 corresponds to CASSMLGGRAYEQYF. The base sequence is TGTGCCAGCAGTATGCTGGGCGGGAGGGCCTACGAGCAGTACTTC.